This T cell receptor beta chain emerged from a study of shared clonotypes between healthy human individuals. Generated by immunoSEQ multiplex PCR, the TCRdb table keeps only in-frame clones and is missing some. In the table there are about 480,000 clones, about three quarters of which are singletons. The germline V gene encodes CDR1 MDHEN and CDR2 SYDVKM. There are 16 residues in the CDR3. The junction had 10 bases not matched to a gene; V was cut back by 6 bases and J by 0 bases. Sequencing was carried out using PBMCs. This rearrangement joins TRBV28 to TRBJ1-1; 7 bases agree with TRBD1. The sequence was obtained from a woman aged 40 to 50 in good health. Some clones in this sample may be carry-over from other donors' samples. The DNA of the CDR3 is TGTGCCAGCAGCCGGATGGAGGGGGCGTTGAACACTGAAGCTTTCTTT. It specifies CASSRMEGALNTEAFF.